The next 20 T cell receptor beta chains were all read from a single sample in a study of cytomegalovirus exposure and HLA in healthy donors. In the PCR, 60 Vbeta and 13 Jbeta primers were used. Produced via immunoSEQ multiplex PCR; TCRdb's table is partial and in-frame only. In the table there are 110,000 to 150,000 clones, about 75% of which are singletons. Sequenced input: PBMCs. The receptors derive from a man aged 55 to 70 in good health and CMV-seronegative.

The genes are TRBV9 and TRBJ1-1; TRBD1 agrees at 9 bases. J was trimmed by 1 base and V by 4 bases; bases with no gene match: 8. The germline V gene encodes CDR1 SGDLS and CDR2 YYNGEE. The CDR3 extends over 16 amino acids. The chain's CDR3 is CASSPRDRERNTEAFF. The CDR3 DNA reads as TGTGCCAGCAGCCCAAGGGACAGGGAGCGGAACACTGAAGCTTTCTTT.

V usage is TRBV9 and J usage is TRBJ1-5; D remains ambiguous. Germline assignment: CDR1 SGDLS and CDR2 YYNGEE. CDR3 length equals 15 residues. V was shortened by 0 bases and J by 5 bases, with 12 bases between the two germline ends. For the CDR3, the DNA is TGTGCCAGCAGCGTAGATGGCAGGCCAGATCAGCCCCAGCATTTT. Its protein product is CASSVDGRPDQPQHF.

Only one count was recorded for this clone. This chain connects TRBV4-1 to TRBJ2-3; TRBD2 agrees at 8 bases. Germline V gene data show CDR1 as MGHRA and CDR2 as YSYEKL. The CDR3 has 14 amino acids. With V trimmed by 4 bases and J by 6 bases, 6 bases remained unmatched. The CDR3 sequence is CASSRLLAGDTQYF. The CDR3 DNA follows: TGCGCCAGCAGCCGTCTTCTAGCGGGCGATACGCAGTATTTT.

This clone has just a few counts. The chain has TRBV7-3 and TRBJ2-3; D may be TRBD2 (6 bases). V dropped 0 bases and J dropped 0 bases, with 7 bases sitting between them. The CDR3 is 15 amino acids. CDR1 is SGHTA, CDR2 FQGTGA, per germline. The CDR3 nucleotides read TGTGCCAGCAGCTTAACCGGGACTAGCACAGATACGCAGTATTTT. Translating gives CASSLTGTSTDTQYF.

This clone has more than one count but fewer than ten. The gene calls are TRBV5-1 and TRBJ1-5; D might be TRBD1 (5 bases). This CDR3 has 15 residues. V lost 0 bases, J lost 5 bases, and 12 bases lay in between. Germline V CDR1 and CDR2: SGHRS, YFSETQ. The CDR3 nucleotides read TGCGCCAGCAGCTTGGGCATAACCAGGGATCAGCCCCAGCATTTT. It specifies CASSLGITRDQPQHF.

V and J are TRBV27 and TRBJ2-2; D might be TRBD2 (5 bases). Germline values: CDR1 MNHEY, CDR2 SMNVEV (reference sequence). CDR3 size: 14 residues. The V and J ends lost 3 bases and 5 bases respectively, with 10 bases between them. CDR3 loop: CASSFNGETGELFF. The CDR3 coding sequence is TGTGCCAGCAGTTTCAACGGGGAGACCGGGGAGCTGTTTTTT.

The chain employs TRBV7-3 and TRBJ1-4; 9 nucleotides line up with TRBD1. The CDR3 loop spans 13 amino acids. Trimming removed 5 bases from V and 11 bases from J; junction bases left unmatched: 6. Germline CDR1 reads SGHTA; CDR2 reads FQGTGA. CDR3: CASSPGQGGKLFF. DNA for the CDR3: TGTGCCAGCAGCCCGGGACAGGGAGGGAAACTGTTTTTT.

The gene calls are TRBV10-2 and TRBJ1-6; the D gene is possibly TRBD1 (6 bases). This CDR3 has 13 residues. CDR1 WSHSY and CDR2 SAAADI come from the germline V gene. Trimming took off 8 bases at V and 7 bases at J, with 12 bases between the two ends. CDR3 amino acids: CASSGAGNSPLHF. The CDR3 nucleotides are TGCGCCAGCTCAGGGGCAGGGAATTCACCCCTCCACTTT.

This chain joins TRBV28 and TRBJ1-2, with D uncertain. Per the germline V gene, CDR1 is MDHEN and CDR2 is SYDVKM. This CDR3 comprises 15 residues. V dropped 8 bases and J dropped 8 bases, with 24 bases sitting between them. This CDR3 is CASDDYPTAGWGYTF. CDR3 DNA: TGTGCCAGCGATGACTACCCAACAGCGGGCTGGGGCTACACCTTC.

This clone came up a few times. The CDR3 loop is CASSAGTGRGNTEAFF. The CDR3 nucleotides are TGTGCCAGCAGCGCCGGGACAGGGCGGGGGAACACTGAAGCTTTCTTT. The V call is TRBV7-9, the J call TRBJ1-1; 9 bases are a match to TRBD1. With V trimmed by 5 bases and J by 1 base, 8 bases remained unmatched. The CDR3 spans 16 residues. CDR1 and CDR2 from the germline V gene are SEHNR and FQNEAQ (reference sequence).

The chain combines TRBV14 with TRBJ2-5; 8 bases are shared with TRBD2. The end of the DNA is better explained by TRBJ2-7, so the J call may be wrong. Germline V lookup: CDR1 SGHDN, CDR2 FVKESK. The CDR3 extends over 17 amino acids. The CDR3 bases are TGTGCCAGCAGCGCAAGAAACACTAGCGGCCTCTGGGGCGAGCAGTACTTC. This sequence encodes CASSARNTSGLWGEQYF.

This clone was found once. The chain combines TRBV7-3 with TRBJ2-5; 7 bases are shared with TRBD1. This CDR3 is 13 amino acids long. Germline V lookup: CDR1 SGHTA, CDR2 FQGTGA. The V segment lost 5 bases and the J segment 3 bases; nucleotides outside the gene matches: 3. In DNA, the CDR3 is TGTGCCAGCAGCCCGGGGACAGAAGAGACCCAGTACTTC. It yields the protein CASSPGTEETQYF.

V and J are TRBV10-3 and TRBJ2-3; 8 bases map to TRBD2. The V and J ends lost 3 bases and 1 base, in that order; junction bases with no gene match: 6. Germline V gene sequence: CDR1 ENHRY, CDR2 SYGVKD. The CDR3 is 16 residues long. The DNA for the CDR3 is TGTGCCATCAGTGATAAGGGCGGGGGGCGCACAGATACGCAGTATTTT. Its translation is CAISDKGGGRTDTQYF.

The gene calls are TRBV5-1 and TRBJ2-7; TRBD2 aligns across 8 bases. Germline V gives CDR1 SGHRS, CDR2 YFSETQ. The CDR3 contains 15 residues. With 4 bases clipped from V and 1 base from J, the junction kept 7 bases outside the gene matches. This CDR3 reads CASSPETSASYEQYF. CDR3 nucleotides: TGCGCCAGCAGCCCGGAGACTAGCGCATCCTACGAGCAGTACTTC.

In DNA form, the CDR3 reads TGTGCCAGCAGTGAAGACAGGGGAAGCTATGGCTACACCTTC. It specifies CASSEDRGSYGYTF. The rearrangement links TRBV25-1 to TRBJ1-2, with 8 positions matching TRBD1. CDR3 length: 14 amino acids. V lost 2 bases to trimming and J lost 4 bases; unmatched junction nucleotides: 3. The germline CDR1 and CDR2 sequences are MGHDK and SYGVNS.

This clone appeared a single time. CDR3 nucleotide sequence: TGTGCCAGCAGTTACGGACTAGCGGAACGAGAGACCCAGTACTTC. It is translated as CASSYGLAERETQYF. The chain combines TRBV6-5 with TRBJ2-5; 10 nucleotides match TRBD2. J gave up 4 bases and V 2 bases, and 4 bases lay outside the gene matches. CDR3 length: 15 residues. CDR1 and CDR2 (germline): MNHEY, SVGAGI.

This rearrangement joins TRBV15 to TRBJ1-3; a possible D gene is TRBD1 (5 bases). V dropped 0 bases and J dropped 0 bases, with 12 bases sitting between them. CDR1 LNHNV and CDR2 YYDKDF come from the germline V gene (reference sequence). This CDR3 comprises 17 residues. The CDR3 DNA is TGTGCCACCAGCAGAGAAAAGACAGCTAGCTCTGGAAACACCATATATTTT. Translated: CATSREKTASSGNTIYF.

The J gene is TRBJ2-4, the V gene TRBV15, with 7 positions matching TRBD1. Trimming cost V 5 bases and J 7 bases; bases outside gene matches: 8. Germline loops: CDR1 LNHNV, CDR2 YYDKDF (reference sequence). The CDR3 covers 14 residues. CDR3 residues: CATSLRQDRNIQYF. The CDR3 nucleotides read TGTGCCACCAGCCTTCGTCAGGACAGGAACATTCAGTACTTC.

CDR3 region: CASSQVGREVNNEQFF. CDR3 nucleotide sequence: TGTGCCAGCAGCCAAGTCGGGCGGGAGGTAAACAATGAGCAGTTCTTC. The chain combines TRBV4-2 with TRBJ2-1; TRBD2 aligns across 8 bases. Germline loops: CDR1 LGHNA, CDR2 YNFKEQ. Losses at the gene ends were 1 base for V and 5 bases for J; bases not matched to a gene: 7. This CDR3 is 16 amino acids long.

The V call is TRBV5-1, the J call TRBJ2-2; perhaps TRBD2 as D (6 bases). The CDR3 totals 16 residues. In germline, CDR1 is SGHRS, CDR2 YFSETQ. V shed 0 bases and J shed 0 bases, with 9 bases lying between them. The chain's CDR3 is CASSLVAAANTGELFF. The DNA for the CDR3 is TGCGCCAGCAGCTTGGTAGCGGCTGCGAACACCGGGGAGCTGTTTTTT.